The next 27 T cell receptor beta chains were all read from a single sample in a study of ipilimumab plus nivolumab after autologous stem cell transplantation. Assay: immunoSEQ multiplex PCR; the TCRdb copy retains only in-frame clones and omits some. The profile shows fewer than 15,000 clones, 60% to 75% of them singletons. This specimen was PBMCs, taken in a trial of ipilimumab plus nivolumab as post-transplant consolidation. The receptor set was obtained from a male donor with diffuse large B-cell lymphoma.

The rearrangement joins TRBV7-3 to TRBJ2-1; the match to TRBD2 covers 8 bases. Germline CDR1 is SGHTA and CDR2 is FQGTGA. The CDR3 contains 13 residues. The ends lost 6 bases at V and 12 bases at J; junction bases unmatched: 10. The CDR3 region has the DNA TGTGCCAGCAGTCGAGTCCGGGAGGGCCCGCAGTTCTTC. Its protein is CASSRVREGPQFF. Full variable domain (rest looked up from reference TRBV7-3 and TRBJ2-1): GAGVSQTPSNKVTEKGKYVELRCDPISGHTALYWYRQSLGQGPEFLIYFQGTGAADDSGLPNDRFFAVRPEGSVSTLKIQRTERGDSAVYLCASSRVREGPQFFGPGTRLTVL.

The CDR3 DNA reads as TGCGCCAGCAGCCCAACCCTAGACAGCACAGATACGCAGTATTTT. Its translation is CASSPTLDSTDTQYF. The rearrangement joins TRBV5-1 to TRBJ2-3; D unresolved. Germline values: CDR1 SGHRS, CDR2 YFSETQ. The CDR3 loop spans 15 amino acids. V was cut by 4 bases and J by 0 bases, with 12 bases left in between.

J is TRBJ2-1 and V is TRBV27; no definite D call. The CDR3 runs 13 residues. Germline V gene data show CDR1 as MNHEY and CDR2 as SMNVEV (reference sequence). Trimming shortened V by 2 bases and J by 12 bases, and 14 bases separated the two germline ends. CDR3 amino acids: CASSLSRRIGQFF. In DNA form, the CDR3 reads TGTGCCAGCAGTTTAAGTCGGAGAATAGGGCAGTTCTTC.

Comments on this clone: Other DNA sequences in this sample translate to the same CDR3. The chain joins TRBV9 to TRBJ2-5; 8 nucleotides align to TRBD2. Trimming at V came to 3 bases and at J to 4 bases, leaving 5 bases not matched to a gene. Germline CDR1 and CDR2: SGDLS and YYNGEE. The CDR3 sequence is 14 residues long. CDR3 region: CASSAGGPGETQYF. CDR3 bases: TGTGCCAGCAGCGCGGGGGGGCCGGGAGAGACCCAGTACTTC.

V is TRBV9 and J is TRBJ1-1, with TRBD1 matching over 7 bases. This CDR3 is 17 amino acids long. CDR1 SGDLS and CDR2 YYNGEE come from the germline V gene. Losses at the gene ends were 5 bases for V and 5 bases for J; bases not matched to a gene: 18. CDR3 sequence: CASSAPGQTRRGTEAFF. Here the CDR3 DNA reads TGTGCCAGCAGTGCACCGGGACAGACCCGACGAGGGACTGAAGCTTTCTTT.

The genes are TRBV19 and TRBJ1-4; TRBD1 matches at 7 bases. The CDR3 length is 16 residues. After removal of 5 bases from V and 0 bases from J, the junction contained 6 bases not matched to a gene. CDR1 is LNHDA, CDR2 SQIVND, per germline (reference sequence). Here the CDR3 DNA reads TGTGCCAGTAGTGGGACAGAATACGCAACTAATGAAAAACTGTTTTTT. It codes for CASSGTEYATNEKLFF.

CDR3 amino acids: CASSPIRSRPAGELFF. CDR3 sequence (DNA): TGTGCCAGCTCTCCTATTAGGTCCCGACCCGCCGGGGAGCTGTTTTTT. V and J are TRBV18 and TRBJ2-2; D gene unclear. CDR1 and CDR2 from the germline V gene are KGHSH and LQKENI. V was shortened by 6 bases and J by 6 bases, with 20 bases between the two germline ends. The CDR3 spans 16 residues. Looking up the rest from reference TRBV18 and TRBJ2-2 gives the full variable domain: NAGVMQNPRHLVRRRGQEARLRCSPMKGHSHVYWYRQLPEEGLKFMVYLQKENIIDESGMPKERFSAEFPKEGPSILRIQQVVRGDSAAYFCASSPIRSRPAGELFFGEGSRLTVL.

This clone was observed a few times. Written as DNA, the CDR3 is TGTGCCAGTAGTATACTTGGGACGGACGTCATGGAGACCCAGTACTTC. Translated: CASSILGTDVMETQYF. V gene TRBV19 combines with J gene TRBJ2-5; D might be TRBD1 or TRBD2, each matching 5 bases. This CDR3 is built from 16 residues. Trimming shortened V by 2 bases and J by 5 bases, and 18 bases separated the two germline ends. Germline V lookup: CDR1 LNHDA, CDR2 SQIVND (reference sequence).

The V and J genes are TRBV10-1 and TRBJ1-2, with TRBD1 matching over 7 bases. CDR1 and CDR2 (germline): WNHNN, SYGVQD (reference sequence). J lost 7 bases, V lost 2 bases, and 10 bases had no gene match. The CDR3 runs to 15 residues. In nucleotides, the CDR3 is TGCGCCAGCAGTGAGCCAGGGACAGCCCCAGGTGGCTACACCTTC. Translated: CASSEPGTAPGGYTF.

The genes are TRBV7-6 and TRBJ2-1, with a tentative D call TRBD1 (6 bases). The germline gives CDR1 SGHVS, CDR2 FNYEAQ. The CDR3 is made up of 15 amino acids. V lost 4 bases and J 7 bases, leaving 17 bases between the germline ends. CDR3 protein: CASSSRQGHGNEQFF. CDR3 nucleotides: TGTGCCAGCAGCTCCCGCCAGGGACACGGGAATGAGCAGTTCTTC. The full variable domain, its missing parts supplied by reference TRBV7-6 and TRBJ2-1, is GAGVSQSPRYKVTKRGQDVALRCDPISGHVSLYWYRQALGQGPEFLTYFNYEAQQDKSGLPNDRFSAERPEGSISTLTIQRTEQRDSAMYRCASSSRQGHGNEQFFGPGTRLTVL.

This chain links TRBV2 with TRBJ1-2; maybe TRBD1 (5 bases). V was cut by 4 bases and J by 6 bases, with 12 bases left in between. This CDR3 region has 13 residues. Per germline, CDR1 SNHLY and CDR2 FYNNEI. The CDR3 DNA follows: TGTGCCAGCAGTGGGGGACTTTCCCATGGCTACACCTTC. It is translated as CASSGGLSHGYTF. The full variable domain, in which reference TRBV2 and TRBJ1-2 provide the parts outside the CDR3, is EPEVTQTPSHQVTQMGQEVILRCVPISNHLYFYWYRQILGQKVEFLVSFYNNEISEKSEIFDDQFSVERPDGSNFTLKIRSTKLEDSAMYFCASSGGLSHGYTFGSGTRLTVV.

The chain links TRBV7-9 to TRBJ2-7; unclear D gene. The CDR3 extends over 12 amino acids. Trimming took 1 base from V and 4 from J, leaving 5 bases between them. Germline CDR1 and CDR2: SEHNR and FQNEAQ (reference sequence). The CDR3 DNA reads TGTGCCAGCAGCTTAGAAGCGTACGAGCAGTACTTC. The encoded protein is CASSLEAYEQYF.

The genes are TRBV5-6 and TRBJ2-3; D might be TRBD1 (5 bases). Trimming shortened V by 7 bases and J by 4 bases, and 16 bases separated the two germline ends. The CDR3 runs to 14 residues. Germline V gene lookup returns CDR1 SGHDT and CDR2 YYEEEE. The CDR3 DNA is TGTGCCAGCTTACTGGGCCCAGGGTCAGATACGCAGTATTTT. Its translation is CASLLGPGSDTQYF. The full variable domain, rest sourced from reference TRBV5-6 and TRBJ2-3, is DAGVTQSPTHLIKTRGQQVTLRCSPKSGHDTVSWYQQALGQGPQFIFQYYEEEERQRGNFPDRFSGHQFPNYSSELNVNALLLGDSALYLCASLLGPGSDTQYFGPGTRLTVL.

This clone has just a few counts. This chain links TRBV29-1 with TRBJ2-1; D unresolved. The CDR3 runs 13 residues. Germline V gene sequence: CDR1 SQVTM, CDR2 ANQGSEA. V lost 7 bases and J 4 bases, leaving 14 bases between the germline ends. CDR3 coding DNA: TGCAGCGCCCGTGGGTTGGGTTACAATGAGCAGTTCTTC. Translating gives CSARGLGYNEQFF.

CDR3 DNA sequence: TGTGCCAGCAGCTTGGCCGGTGGGGTCCACGAGCAGTACTTC. The encoded protein is CASSLAGGVHEQYF. V and J are TRBV5-4 and TRBJ2-7; D call uncertain. The CDR3 contains 14 residues. The V end lost 0 bases, the J end lost 5 bases, and 12 bases lay between the germline ends. In germline, CDR1 is SGHNT, CDR2 YYREEE (reference sequence).

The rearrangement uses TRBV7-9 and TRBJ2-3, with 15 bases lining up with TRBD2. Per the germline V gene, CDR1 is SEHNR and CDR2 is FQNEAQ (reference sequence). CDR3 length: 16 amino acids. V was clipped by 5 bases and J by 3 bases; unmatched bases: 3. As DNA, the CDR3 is TGTGCCAGCAGCCTGGGGACTAGCGGGGGGACAGATACGCAGTATTTT. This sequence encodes CASSLGTSGGTDTQYF. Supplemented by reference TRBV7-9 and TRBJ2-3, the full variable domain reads DTGVSQNPRHKITKRGQNVTFRCDPISEHNRLYWYRQTLGQGPEFLTYFQNEAQLEKSRLLSDRFSAERPKGSFSTLEIQRTEQGDSAMYLCASSLGTSGGTDTQYFGPGTRLTVL.

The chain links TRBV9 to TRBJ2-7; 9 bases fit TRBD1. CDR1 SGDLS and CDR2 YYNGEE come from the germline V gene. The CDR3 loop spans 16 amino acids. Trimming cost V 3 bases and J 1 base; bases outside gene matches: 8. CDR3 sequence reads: CASSAWPGTGSYEQYF. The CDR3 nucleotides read TGTGCCAGCAGCGCTTGGCCCGGGACAGGGTCCTACGAGCAGTACTTC.

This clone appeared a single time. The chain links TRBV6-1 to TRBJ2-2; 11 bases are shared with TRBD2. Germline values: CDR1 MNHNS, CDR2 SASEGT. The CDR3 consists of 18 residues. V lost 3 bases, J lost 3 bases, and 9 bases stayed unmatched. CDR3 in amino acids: CASSEFLAGGPDTGELFF. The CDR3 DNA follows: TGTGCCAGCAGTGAGTTCTTAGCGGGGGGGCCAGACACCGGGGAGCTGTTTTTT.

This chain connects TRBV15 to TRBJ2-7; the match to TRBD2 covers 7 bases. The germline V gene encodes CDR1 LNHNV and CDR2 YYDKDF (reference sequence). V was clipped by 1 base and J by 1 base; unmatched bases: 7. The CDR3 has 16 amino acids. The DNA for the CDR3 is TGTGCCACCAGCAGAGGGGGGGGTGGTGGATCCTACGAGCAGTACTTC. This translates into CATSRGGGGGSYEQYF.

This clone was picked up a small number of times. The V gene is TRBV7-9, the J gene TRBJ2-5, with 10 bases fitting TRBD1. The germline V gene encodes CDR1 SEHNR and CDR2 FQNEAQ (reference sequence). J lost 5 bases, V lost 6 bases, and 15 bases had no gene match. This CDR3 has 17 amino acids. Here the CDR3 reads CASRGRGTGARFETQYF. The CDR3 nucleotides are TGTGCCAGCAGGGGGAGAGGGACAGGGGCGAGGTTCGAGACCCAGTACTTC.

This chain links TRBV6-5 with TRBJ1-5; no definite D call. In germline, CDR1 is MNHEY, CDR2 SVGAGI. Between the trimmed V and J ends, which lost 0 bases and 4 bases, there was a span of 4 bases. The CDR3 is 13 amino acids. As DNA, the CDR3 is TGTGCCAGCAGTTACTCGACTAATCAGCCCCAGCATTTT. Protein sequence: CASSYSTNQPQHF.

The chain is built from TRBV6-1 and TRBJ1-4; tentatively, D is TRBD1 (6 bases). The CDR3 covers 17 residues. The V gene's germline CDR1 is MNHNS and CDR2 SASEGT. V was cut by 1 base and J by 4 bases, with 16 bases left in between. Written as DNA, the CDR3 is TGTGCCAGCAGTGAAGGTTATTTTGGGGGCATTAATGAAAAACTGTTTTTT. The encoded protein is CASSEGYFGGINEKLFF.

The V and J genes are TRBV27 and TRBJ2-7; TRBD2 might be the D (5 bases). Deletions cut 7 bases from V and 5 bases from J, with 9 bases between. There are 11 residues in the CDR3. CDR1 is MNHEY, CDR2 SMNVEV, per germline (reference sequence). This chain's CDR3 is CASNSGHEQYF. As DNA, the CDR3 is TGTGCCAGCAACAGCGGCCACGAGCAGTACTTC.

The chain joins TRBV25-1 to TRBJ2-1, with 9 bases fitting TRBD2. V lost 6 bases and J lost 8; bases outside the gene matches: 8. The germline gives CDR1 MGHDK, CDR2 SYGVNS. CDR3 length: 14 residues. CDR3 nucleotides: TGTGCCAGCAGCACCGGGACTAGCCCGGATGAGCAGTTCTTC. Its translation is CASSTGTSPDEQFF.

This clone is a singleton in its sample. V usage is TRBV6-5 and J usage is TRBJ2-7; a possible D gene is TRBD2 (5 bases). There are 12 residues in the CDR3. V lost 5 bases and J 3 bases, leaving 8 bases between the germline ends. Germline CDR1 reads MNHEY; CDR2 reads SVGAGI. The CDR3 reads CASSPTSYEQYF. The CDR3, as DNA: TGTGCCAGCAGTCCCACTAGCTACGAGCAGTACTTC.

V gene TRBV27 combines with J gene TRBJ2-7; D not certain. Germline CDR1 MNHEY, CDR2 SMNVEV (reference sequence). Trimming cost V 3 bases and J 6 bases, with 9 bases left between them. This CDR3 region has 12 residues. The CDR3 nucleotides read TGTGCCAGCAGTTTCTTCGGCGGCGAGCAGTACTTC. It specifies CASSFFGGEQYF.

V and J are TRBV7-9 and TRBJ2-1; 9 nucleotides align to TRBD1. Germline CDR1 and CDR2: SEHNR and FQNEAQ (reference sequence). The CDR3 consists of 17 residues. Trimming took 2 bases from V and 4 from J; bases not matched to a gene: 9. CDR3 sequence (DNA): TGTGCCAGCAGCTTAAGTCCGGACAGGGGATGGTACAATGAGCAGTTCTTC. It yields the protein CASSLSPDRGWYNEQFF.